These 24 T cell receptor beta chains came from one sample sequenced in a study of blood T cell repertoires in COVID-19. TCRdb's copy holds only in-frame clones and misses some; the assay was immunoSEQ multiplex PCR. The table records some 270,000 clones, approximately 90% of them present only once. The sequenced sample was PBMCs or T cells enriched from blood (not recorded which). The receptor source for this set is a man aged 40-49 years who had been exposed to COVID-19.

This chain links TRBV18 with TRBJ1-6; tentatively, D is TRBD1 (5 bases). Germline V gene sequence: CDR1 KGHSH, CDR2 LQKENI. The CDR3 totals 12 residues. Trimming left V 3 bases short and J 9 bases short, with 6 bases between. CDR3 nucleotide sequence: TGTGCCAGCTCACCTCAGGGTTCACCCCTCCACTTT. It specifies CASSPQGSPLHF.

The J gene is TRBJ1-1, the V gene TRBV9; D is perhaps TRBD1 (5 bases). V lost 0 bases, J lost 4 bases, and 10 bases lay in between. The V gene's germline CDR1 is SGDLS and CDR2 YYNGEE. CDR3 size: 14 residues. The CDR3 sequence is CASSVDAGGTEAFF. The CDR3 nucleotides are TGTGCCAGCAGCGTAGATGCGGGGGGCACTGAAGCTTTCTTT. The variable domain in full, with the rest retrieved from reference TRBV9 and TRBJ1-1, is DSGVTQTPKHLITATGQRVTLRCSPRSGDLSVYWYQQSLDQGLQFLIQYYNGEERAKGNILERFSAQQFPDLHSELNLSSLELGDSALYFCASSVDAGGTEAFFGQGTRLTVV.

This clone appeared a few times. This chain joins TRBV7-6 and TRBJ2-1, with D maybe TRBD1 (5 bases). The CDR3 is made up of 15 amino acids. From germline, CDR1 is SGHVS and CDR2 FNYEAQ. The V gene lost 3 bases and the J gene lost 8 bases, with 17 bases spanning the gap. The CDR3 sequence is CASSLSGLIGDEQFF. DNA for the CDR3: TGTGCCAGCAGCTTGAGTGGTTTAATAGGGGATGAGCAGTTCTTC. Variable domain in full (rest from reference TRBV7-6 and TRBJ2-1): GAGVSQSPRYKVTKRGQDVALRCDPISGHVSLYWYRQALGQGPEFLTYFNYEAQQDKSGLPNDRFSAERPEGSISTLTIQRTEQRDSAMYRCASSLSGLIGDEQFFGPGTRLTVL.

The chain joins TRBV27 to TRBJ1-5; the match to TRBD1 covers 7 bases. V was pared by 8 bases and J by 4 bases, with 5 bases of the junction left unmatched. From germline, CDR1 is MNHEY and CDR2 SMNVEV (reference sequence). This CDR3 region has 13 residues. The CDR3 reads CASGGTENQPQHF. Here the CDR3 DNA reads TGTGCCAGCGGGGGGACAGAAAATCAGCCCCAGCATTTT.

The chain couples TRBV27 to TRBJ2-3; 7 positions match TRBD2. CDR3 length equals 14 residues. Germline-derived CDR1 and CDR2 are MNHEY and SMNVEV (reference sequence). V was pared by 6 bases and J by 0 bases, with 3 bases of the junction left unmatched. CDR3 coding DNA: TGTGCCAGCAGGGCTAGCGGTAGCACAGATACGCAGTATTTT. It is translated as CASRASGSTDTQYF.

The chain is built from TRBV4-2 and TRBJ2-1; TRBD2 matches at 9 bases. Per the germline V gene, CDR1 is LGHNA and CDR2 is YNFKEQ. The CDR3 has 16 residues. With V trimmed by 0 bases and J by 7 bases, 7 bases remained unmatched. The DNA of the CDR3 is TGTGCCAGCAGCCAAGATCAACTAGCGGGTGGGAATGAGCAGTTCTTC. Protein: CASSQDQLAGGNEQFF.

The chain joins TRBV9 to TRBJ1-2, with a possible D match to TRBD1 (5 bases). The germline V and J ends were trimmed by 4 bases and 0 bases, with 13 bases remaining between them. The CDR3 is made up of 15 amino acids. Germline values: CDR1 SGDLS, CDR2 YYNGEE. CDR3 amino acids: CASSSSGTTNYGYTF. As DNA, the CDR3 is TGTGCCAGCAGCTCGTCCGGGACTACTAACTATGGCTACACCTTC.

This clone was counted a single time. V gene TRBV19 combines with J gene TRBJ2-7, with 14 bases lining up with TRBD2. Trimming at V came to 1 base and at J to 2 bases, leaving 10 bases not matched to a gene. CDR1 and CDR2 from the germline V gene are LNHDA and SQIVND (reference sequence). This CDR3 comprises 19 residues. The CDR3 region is CASSIVGTSGRRGAYEQYF. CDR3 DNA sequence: TGTGCCAGTAGTATAGTCGGGACTAGCGGGAGACGCGGCGCCTACGAGCAGTACTTC.

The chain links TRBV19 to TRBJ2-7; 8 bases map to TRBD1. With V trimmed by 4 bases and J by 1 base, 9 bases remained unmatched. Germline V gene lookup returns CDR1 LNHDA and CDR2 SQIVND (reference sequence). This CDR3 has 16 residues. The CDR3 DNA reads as TGTGCCAGTAGTAGCTGGGGGACAGGAGGTTCCTACGAGCAGTACTTC. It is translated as CASSSWGTGGSYEQYF.

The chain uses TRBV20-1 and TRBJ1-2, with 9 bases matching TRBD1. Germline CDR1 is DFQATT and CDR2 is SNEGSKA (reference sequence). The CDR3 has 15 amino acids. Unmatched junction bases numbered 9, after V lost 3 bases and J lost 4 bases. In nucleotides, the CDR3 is TGCAGTGCTAGTACGTGGACAGGGGCCTTCTATGGCTACACCTTC. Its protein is CSASTWTGAFYGYTF.

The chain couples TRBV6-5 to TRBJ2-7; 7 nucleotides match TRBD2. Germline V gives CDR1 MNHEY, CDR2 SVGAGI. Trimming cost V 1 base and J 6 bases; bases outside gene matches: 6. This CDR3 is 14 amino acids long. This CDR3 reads CASSYFQGGGEQYF. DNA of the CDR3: TGTGCCAGCAGTTACTTTCAGGGCGGGGGCGAGCAGTACTTC.

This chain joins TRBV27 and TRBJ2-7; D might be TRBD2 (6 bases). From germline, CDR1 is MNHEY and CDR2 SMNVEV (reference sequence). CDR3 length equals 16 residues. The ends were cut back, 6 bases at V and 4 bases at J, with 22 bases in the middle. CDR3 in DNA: TGTGCCAGCAGCAGTTTAGTCGGGACTGATTTTTACGAGCAGTACTTC. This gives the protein CASSSLVGTDFYEQYF.

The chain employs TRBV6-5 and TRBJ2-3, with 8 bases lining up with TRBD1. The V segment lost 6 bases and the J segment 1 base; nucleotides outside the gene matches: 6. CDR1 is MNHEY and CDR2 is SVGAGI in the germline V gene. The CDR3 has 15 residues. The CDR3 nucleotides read TGTGCCAGCAGCCAGGGGGCGCGTGGCACAGATACGCAGTATTTT. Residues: CASSQGARGTDTQYF.

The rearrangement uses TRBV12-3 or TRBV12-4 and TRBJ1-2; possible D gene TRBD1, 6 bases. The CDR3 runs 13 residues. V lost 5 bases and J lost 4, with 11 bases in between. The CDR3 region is CASSPGQFYGYTF. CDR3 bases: TGTGCCAGCAGTCCTGGACAGTTCTATGGCTACACCTTC.

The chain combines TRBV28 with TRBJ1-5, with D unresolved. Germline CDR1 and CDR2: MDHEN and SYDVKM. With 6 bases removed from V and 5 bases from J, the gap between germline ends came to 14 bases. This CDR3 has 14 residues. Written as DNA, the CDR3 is TGTGCCAGCAGCTATTACGTTCGGGATCAGCCCCAGCATTTT. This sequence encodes CASSYYVRDQPQHF.

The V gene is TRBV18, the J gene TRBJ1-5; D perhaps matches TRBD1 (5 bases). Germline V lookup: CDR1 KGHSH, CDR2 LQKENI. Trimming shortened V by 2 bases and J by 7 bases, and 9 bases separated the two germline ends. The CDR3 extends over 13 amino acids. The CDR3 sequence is CASSPLQEQPQHF. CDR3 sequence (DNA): TGTGCCAGCTCACCATTACAGGAGCAGCCCCAGCATTTT.

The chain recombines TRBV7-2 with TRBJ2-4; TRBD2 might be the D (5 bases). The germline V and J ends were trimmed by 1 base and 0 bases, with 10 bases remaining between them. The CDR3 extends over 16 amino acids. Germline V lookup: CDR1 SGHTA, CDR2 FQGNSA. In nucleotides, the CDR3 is TGTGCCAGCAGCTTAGTGGCGGGTCTAGCCAAAAACATTCAGTACTTC. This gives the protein CASSLVAGLAKNIQYF.

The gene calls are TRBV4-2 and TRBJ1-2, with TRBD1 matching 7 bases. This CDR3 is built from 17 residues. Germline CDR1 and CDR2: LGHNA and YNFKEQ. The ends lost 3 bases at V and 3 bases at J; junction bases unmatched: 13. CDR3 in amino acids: CASSQSDRVTSDYGYTF. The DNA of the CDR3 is TGTGCCAGCAGCCAGTCCGACAGGGTAACTTCGGACTATGGCTACACCTTC.

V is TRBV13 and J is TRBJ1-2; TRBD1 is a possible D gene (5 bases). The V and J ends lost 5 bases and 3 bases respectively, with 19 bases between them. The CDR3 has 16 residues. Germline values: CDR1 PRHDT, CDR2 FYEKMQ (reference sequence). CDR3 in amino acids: CASSPMARTSYYGYTF. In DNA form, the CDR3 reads TGTGCCAGCAGCCCCATGGCCCGGACATCCTACTATGGCTACACCTTC.

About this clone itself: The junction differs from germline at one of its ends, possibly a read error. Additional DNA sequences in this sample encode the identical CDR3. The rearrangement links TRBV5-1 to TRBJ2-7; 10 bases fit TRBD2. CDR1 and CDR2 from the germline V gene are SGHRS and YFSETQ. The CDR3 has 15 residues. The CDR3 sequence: CASSLALAGEHEQYF. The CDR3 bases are TGCGCCAGCAGCTTGGCTCTAGCGGGAGAACACGAACAGTACTTC.

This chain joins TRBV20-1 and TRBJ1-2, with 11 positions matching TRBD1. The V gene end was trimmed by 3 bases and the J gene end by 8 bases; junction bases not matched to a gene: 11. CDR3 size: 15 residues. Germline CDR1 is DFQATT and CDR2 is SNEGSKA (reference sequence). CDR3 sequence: CSASSRTGGSGGYTF. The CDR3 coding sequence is TGCAGTGCTAGTTCCCGGACAGGGGGCTCGGGCGGCTACACCTTC.

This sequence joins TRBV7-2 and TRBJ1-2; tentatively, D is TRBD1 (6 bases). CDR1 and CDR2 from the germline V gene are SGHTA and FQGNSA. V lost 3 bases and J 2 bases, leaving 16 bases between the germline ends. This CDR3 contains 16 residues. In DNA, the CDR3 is TGTGCCAGCAGCTTGGGTCAGACAGGTTTAAACTATGGCTACACCTTC. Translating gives CASSLGQTGLNYGYTF.

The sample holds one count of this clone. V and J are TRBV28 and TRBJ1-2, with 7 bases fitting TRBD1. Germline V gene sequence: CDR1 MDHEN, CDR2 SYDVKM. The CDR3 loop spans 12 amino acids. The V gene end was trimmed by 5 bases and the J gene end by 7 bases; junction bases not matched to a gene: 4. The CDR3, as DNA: TGTGCCAGCAGTGCCCACAGGGGTGGCTACACCTTC. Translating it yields CASSAHRGGYTF.

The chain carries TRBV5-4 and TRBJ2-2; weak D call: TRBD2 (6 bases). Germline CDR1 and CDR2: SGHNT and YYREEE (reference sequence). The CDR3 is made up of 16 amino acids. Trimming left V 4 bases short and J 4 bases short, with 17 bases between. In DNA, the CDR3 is TGTGCCAGCAGCATATGGCGGGGCAGACTCACCGGGGAGCTGTTTTTT. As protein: CASSIWRGRLTGELFF.